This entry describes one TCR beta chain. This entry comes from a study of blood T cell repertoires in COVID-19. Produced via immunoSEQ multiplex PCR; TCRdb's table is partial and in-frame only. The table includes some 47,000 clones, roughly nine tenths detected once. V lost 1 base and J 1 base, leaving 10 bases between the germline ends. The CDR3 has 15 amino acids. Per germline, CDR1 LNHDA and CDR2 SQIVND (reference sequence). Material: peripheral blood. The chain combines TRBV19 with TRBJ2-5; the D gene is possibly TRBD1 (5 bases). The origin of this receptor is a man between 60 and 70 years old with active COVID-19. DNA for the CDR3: TGTGCCAGTAGTATAGTGGCGCAGGGCCAAGAGACCCAGTACTTC. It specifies CASSIVAQGQETQYF.